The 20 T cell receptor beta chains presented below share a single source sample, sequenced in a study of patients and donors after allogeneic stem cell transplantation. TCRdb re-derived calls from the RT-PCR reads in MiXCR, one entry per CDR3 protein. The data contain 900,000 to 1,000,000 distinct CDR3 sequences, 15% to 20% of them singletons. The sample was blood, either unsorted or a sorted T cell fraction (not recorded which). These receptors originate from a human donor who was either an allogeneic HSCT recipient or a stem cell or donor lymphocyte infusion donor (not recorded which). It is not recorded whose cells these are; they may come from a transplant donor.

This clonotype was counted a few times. The CDR3 loop reads CASIEDQETQYF. CDR3 coding DNA: TGTGCCAGCATTGAGGATCAAGAGACCCAGTACTTC. The chain links TRBV21-1 to TRBJ2-5. TRBV21-1 is listed as a pseudogene. This CDR3 is 12 amino acids long.

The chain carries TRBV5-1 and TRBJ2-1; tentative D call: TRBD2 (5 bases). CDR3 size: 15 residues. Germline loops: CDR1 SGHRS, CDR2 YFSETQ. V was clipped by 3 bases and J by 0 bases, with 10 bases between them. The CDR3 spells CASSWTASSYNEQFF. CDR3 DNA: TGCGCCAGCAGCTGGACTGCAAGCTCCTACAATGAGCAGTTCTTC. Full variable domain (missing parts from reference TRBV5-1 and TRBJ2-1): KAGVTQTPRYLIKTRGQQVTLSCSPISGHRSVSWYQQTPGQGLQFLFEYFSETQRNKGNFPGRFSGRQFSNSRSEMNVSTLELGDSALYLCASSWTASSYNEQFFGPGTRLTVL.

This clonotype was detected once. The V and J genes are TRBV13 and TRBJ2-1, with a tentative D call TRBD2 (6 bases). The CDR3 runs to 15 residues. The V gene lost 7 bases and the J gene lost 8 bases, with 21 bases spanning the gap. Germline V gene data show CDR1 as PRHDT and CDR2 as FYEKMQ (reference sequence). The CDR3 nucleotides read TGTGCCAGCACCGATTCCGGGGGTTTGGGCCATGAGCAGTTCTTC. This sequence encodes CASTDSGGLGHEQFF.

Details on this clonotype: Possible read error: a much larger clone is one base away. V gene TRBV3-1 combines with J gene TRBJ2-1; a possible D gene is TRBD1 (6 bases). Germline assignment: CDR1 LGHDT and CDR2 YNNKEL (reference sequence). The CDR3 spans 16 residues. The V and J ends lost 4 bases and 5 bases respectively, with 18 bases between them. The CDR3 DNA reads TGTGCCAGCAGCCGCTCCCTGGGGGCGAGAAACAATGAGCAGTTCTTC. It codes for CASSRSLGARNNEQFF.

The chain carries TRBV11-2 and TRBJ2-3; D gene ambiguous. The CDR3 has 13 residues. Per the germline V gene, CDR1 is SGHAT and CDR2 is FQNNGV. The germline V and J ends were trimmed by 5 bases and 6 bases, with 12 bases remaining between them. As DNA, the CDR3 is TGTGCCAGCAGCCCCCACCAATTGGATACGCAGTATTTT. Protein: CASSPHQLDTQYF.

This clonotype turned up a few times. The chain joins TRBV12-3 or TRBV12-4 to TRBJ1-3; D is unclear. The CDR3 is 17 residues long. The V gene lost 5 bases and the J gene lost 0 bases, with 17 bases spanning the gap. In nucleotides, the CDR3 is TGTGCCAGCAGTCCGAGGCGGCTTCCTACCTCTGGAAACACCATATATTTT. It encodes CASSPRRLPTSGNTIYF.

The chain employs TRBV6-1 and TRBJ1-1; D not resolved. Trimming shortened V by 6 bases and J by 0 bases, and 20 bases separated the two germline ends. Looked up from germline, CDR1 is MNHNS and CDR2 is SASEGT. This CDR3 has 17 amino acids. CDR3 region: CASRDYFRTHMNTEAFF. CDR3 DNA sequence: TGTGCCAGCAGAGATTACTTTAGGACCCACATGAACACTGAAGCTTTCTTT.

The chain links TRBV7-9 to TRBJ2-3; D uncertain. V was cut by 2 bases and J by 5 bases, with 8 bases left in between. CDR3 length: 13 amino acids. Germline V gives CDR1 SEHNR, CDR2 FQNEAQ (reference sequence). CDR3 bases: TGTGCCAGCAGCTTATCATTCGGAGATACGCAGTATTTT. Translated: CASSLSFGDTQYF. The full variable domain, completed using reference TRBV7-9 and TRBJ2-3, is DTGVSQNPRHKITKRGQNVTFRCDPISEHNRLYWYRQTLGQGPEFLTYFQNEAQLEKSRLLSDRFSAERPKGSFSTLEIQRTEQGDSAMYLCASSLSFGDTQYFGPGTRLTVL.

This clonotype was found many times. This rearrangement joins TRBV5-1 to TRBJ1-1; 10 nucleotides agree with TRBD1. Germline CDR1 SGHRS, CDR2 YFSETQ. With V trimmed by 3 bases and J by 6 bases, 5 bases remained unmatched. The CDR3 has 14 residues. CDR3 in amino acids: CASSSPGQGPEAFF. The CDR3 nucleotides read TGCGCCAGCAGCTCGCCGGGACAGGGGCCTGAAGCTTTCTTT.

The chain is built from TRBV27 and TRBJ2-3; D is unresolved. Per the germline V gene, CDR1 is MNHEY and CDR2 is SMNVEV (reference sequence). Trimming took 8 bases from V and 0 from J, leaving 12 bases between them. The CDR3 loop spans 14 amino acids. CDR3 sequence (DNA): TGTGCCAGCTATGGCTTACCTAGCACAGATACGCAGTATTTT. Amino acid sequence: CASYGLPSTDTQYF.

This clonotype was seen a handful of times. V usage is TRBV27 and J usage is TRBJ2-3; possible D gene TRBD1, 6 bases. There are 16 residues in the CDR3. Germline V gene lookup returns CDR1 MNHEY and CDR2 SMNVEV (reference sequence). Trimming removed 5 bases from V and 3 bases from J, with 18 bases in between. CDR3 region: CASSLQGWRATDTQYF. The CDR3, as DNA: TGTGCCAGCAGTCTACAGGGTTGGCGGGCGACAGATACGCAGTATTTT.

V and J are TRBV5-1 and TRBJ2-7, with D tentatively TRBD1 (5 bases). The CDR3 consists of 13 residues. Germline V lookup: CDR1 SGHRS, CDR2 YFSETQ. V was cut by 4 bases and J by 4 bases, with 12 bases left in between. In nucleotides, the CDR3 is TGCGCCAGCAGCCCTGGGGCAGAATACGAGCAGTACTTC. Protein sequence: CASSPGAEYEQYF. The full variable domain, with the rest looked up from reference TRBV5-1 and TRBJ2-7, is KAGVTQTPRYLIKTRGQQVTLSCSPISGHRSVSWYQQTPGQGLQFLFEYFSETQRNKGNFPGRFSGRQFSNSRSEMNVSTLELGDSALYLCASSPGAEYEQYFGPGTRLTVT.

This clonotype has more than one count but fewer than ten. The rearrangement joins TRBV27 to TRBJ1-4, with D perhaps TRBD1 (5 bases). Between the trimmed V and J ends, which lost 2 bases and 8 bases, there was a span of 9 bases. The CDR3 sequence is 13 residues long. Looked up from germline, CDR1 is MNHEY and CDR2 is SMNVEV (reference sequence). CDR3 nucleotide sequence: TGTGCCAGCAGTTTAAACAGGCAAGAAAAACTGTTTTTT. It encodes CASSLNRQEKLFF. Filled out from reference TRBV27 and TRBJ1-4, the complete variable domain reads EAQVTQNPRYLITVTGKKLTVTCSQNMNHEYMSWYRQDPGLGLRQIYYSMNVEVTDKGDVPEGYKVSRKEKRNFPLILESPSPNQTSLYFCASSLNRQEKLFFGSGTQLSVL.

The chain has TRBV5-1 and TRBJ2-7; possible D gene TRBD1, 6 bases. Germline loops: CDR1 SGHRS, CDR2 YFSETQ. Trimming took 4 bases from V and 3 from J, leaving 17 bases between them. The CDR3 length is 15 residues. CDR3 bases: TGCGCCAGCAGCCCGTCGACAGGAATAATCTACGAGCAGTACTTC. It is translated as CASSPSTGIIYEQYF.

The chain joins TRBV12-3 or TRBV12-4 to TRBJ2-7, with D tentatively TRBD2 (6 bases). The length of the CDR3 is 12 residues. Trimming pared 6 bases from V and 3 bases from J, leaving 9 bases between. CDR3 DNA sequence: TGTGCCAGCAGCCGGGACTTCTACGAGCAGTACTTC. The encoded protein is CASSRDFYEQYF.

CDR3 nucleotide sequence: TGTGCCAGCAGCTTTGGGGACAGGGATACCAATCAGCCCCAGCATTTT. It specifies CASSFGDRDTNQPQHF. The chain joins TRBV5-6 to TRBJ1-5, with TRBD1 identical over 9 bases. CDR1 and CDR2 (germline): SGHDT, YYEEEE. After removal of 2 bases from V and 3 bases from J, the junction contained 6 bases not matched to a gene. The CDR3 spans 16 residues. Based on the CDR3 plus reference TRBV5-6 and TRBJ1-5, the full variable domain is DAGVTQSPTHLIKTRGQQVTLRCSPKSGHDTVSWYQQALGQGPQFIFQYYEEEERQRGNFPDRFSGHQFPNYSSELNVNALLLGDSALYLCASSFGDRDTNQPQHFGDGTRLSIL.

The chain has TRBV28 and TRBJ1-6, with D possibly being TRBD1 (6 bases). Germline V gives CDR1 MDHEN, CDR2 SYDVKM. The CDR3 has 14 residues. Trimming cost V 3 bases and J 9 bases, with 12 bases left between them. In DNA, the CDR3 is TGTGCCAGCAGTTTTGACGGGGGCCGTTCACCCCTCCACTTT. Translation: CASSFDGGRSPLHF.

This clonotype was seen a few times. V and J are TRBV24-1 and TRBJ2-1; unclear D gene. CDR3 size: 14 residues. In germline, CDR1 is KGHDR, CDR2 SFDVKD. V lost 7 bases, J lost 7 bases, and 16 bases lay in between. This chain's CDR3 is CATRPRVGLNEQFF. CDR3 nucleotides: TGTGCCACCAGGCCCCGGGTCGGCCTTAATGAGCAGTTCTTC.

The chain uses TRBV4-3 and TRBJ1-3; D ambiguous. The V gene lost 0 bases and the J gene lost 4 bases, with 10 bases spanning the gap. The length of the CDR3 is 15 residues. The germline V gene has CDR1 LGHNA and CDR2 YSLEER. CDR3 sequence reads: CASSQDEQLGNTIYF. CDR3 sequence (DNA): TGCGCCAGCAGCCAAGATGAACAGTTAGGAAACACCATATATTTT.

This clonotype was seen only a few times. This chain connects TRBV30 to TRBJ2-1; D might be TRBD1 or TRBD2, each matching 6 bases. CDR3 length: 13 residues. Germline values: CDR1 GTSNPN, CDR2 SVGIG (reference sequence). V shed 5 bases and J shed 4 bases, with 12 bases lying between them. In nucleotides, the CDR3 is TGTGCCTGGTCGAGGGGGGAGTACAATGAGCAGTTCTTC. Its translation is CAWSRGEYNEQFF.